In its sample, the clone carrying this T cell receptor beta chain was seen many times. Its antigen is unidentified. The data were obtained in a study of Graves' ophthalmopathy and Graves' hyperthyroidism. Whole-study findings and limits: Detection in blood was also observed for most expanded thyroid clonotypes above 0.001 frequency.

The CDR3 is made up of 15 amino acids. V gave up 5 bases and J gave up 11 bases, with 24 bases separating them. CDR1 LNHDA and CDR2 SQIVND come from the germline V gene (reference sequence). The study amplified TCR beta CDR3 regions using RNA transcripts. Amplification began with first-round RT-PCR using HTBI primers, then second-round multiplex PCR was performed. TCRdb itself ran the multiplex PCR reads through MiXCR, one entry per CDR3 protein. Here the sample spans 300,000 to 500,000 distinct CDR3 sequences, 15% being singletons. This rearrangement joins TRBV19 to TRBJ1-2, with D possibly matching TRBD1 (5 bases). Sequenced material: peripheral blood. The clonotype comes from a woman younger than 35 with stable Graves' hyperthyroidism. The CDR3 bases are TGTGCCAGTAGTTCTTACTCAGGGAGGGGACTGGCTTACACCTTC. Its translation is CASSSYSGRGLAYTF.